The clone carrying this T cell receptor beta chain was observed a few times. What it binds is not known. Sequencing libraries made from TCR beta cDNA carried unique molecular identifiers. TCRdb re-called the PCR reads with MiXCR, one entry per CDR3 protein. Of 550,000 to 700,000 distinct CDR3 sequences listed, about 40% are singletons. This sample stems from a study of post-analysis software for immune sequencing data. Study-wide results and limits: Comparison of patients with controls showed four or five TRBV segments more frequent in patients, TRBV5-6, TRBV5-1 and TRBV20-1 among them.

The CDR3 is made up of 16 amino acids. CDR1 SGHTA and CDR2 FQGNSA come from the germline V gene. Trimming cost V 1 base and J 5 bases, with 17 bases left between them. The clonotype originates from a girl between 10 and 17 years old with multiple sclerosis. The source material was blood. This sequence joins TRBV7-2 and TRBJ2-5; D is possibly TRBD2 (6 bases). CDR3 protein: CASSLDQVLGGETQYF. As DNA, the CDR3 is TGTGCCAGCAGCTTAGACCAGGTCCTCGGAGGGGAGACCCAGTACTTC.